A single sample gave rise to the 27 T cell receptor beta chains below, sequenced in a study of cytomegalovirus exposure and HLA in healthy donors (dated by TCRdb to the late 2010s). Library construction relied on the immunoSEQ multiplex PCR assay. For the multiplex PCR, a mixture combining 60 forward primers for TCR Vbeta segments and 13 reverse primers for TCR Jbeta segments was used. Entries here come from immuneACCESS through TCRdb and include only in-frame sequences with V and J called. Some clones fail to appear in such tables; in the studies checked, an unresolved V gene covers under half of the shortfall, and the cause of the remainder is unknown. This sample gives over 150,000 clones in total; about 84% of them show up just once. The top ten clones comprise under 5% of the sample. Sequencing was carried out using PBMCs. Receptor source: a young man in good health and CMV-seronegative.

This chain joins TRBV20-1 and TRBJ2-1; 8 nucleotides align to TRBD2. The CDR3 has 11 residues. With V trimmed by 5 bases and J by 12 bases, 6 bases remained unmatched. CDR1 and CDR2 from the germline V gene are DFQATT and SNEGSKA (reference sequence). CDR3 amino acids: CSAPRTSRQFF. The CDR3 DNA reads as TGCAGTGCTCCTCGGACTAGCCGGCAGTTCTTC.

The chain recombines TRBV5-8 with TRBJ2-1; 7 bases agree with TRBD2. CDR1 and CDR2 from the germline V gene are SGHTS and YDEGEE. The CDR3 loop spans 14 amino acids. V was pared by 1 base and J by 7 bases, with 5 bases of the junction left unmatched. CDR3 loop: CASSLLLAINEQFF. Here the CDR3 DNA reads TGTGCCAGCAGCTTGTTACTAGCGATAAATGAGCAGTTCTTC.

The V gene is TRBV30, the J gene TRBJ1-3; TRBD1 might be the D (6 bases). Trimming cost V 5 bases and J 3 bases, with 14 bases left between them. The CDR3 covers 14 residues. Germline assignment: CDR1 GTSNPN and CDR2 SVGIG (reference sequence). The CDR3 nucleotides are TGTGCCTGGGGCCCGCAGGGGAATGGAAACACCATATATTTT. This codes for CAWGPQGNGNTIYF.

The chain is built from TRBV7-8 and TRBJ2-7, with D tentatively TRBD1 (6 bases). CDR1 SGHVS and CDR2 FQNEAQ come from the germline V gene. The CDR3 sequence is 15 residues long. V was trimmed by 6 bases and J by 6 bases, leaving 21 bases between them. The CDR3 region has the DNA TGTGCCAGCAGGTTAACGACCACAGGGACGGGCGAGCAGTACTTC. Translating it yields CASRLTTTGTGEQYF.

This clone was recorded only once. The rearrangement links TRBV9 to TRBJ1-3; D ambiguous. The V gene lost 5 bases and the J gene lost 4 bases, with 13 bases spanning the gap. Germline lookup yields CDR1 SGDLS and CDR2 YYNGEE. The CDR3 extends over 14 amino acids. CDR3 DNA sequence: TGTGCCAGCAGGGCCGCAGGTTCCGGAAACACCATATATTTT. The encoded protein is CASRAAGSGNTIYF.

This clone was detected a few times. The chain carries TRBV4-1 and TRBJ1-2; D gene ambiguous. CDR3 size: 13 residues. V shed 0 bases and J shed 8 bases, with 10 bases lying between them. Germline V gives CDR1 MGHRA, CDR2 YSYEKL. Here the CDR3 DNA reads TGCGCCAGCAGCCAAGATATGCTGGGCGGCTACACCTTC. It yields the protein CASSQDMLGGYTF.

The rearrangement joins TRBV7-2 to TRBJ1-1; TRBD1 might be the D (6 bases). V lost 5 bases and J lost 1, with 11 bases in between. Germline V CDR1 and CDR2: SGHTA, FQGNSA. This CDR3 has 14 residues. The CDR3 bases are TGTGCCAGCAGCCCTCAGACAGGGAACACTGAAGCTTTCTTT. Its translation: CASSPQTGNTEAFF. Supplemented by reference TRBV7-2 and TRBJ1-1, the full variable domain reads GAGVSQSPSNKVTEKGKDVELRCDPISGHTALYWYRQSLGQGLEFLIYFQGNSAPDKSGLPSDRFSAERTGGSVSTLTIQRTQQEDSAVYLCASSPQTGNTEAFFGQGTRLTVV.

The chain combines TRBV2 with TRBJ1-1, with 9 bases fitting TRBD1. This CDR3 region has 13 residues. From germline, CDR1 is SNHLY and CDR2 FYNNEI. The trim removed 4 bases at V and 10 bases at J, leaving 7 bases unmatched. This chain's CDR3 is CASSGDRVVRAFF. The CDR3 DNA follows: TGTGCCAGCAGTGGGGACAGGGTCGTGCGAGCTTTCTTT.

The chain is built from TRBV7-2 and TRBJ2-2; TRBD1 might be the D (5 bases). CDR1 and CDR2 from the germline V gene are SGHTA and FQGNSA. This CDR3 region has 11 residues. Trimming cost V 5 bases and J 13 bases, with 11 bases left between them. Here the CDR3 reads CASSDNRGLFF. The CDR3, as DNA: TGTGCCAGCAGCGATAATAGGGGGCTGTTTTTT.

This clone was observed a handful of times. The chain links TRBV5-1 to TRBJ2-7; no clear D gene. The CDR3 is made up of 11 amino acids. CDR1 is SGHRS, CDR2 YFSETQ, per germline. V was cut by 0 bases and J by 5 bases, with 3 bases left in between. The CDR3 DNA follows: TGCGCCAGCAGCTTGGCCAACGAGCAGTACTTC. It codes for CASSLANEQYF.

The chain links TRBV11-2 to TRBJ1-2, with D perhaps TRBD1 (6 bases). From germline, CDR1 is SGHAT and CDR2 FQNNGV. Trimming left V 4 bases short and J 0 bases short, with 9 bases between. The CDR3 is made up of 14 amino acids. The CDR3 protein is CASSSQGANYGYTF. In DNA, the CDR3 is TGTGCCAGCAGCTCACAGGGAGCTAACTATGGCTACACCTTC. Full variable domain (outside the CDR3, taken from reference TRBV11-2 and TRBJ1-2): EAGVAQSPRYKIIEKRQSVAFWCNPISGHATLYWYQQILGQGPKLLIQFQNNGVVDDSQLPKDRFSAERLKGVDSTLKIQPAKLEDSAVYLCASSSQGANYGYTFGSGTRLTVV.

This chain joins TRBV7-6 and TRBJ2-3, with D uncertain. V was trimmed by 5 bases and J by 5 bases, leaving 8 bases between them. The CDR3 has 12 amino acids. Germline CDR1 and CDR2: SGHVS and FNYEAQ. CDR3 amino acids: CASSPGIDTQYF. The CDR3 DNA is TGTGCCAGCAGCCCAGGAATAGATACGCAGTATTTT. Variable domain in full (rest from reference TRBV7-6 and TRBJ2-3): GAGVSQSPRYKVTKRGQDVALRCDPISGHVSLYWYRQALGQGPEFLTYFNYEAQQDKSGLPNDRFSAERPEGSISTLTIQRTEQRDSAMYRCASSPGIDTQYFGPGTRLTVL.

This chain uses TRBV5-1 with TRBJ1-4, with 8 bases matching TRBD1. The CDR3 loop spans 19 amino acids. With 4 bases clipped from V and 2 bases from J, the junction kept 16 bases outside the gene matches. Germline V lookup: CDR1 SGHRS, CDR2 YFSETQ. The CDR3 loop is CASSLRTGNIFSTNEKLFF. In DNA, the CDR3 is TGCGCCAGCAGCCTACGGACAGGGAACATATTTAGTACTAATGAAAAACTGTTTTTT.

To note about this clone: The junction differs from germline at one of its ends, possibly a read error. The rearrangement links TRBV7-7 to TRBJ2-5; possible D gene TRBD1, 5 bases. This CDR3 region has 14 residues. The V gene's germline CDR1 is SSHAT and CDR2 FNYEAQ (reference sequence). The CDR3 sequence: CASSVREDEETQYF. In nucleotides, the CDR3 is TGTGCTAGCAGCGTCAGGGAAGACGAAGAGACCCAGTACTTC.

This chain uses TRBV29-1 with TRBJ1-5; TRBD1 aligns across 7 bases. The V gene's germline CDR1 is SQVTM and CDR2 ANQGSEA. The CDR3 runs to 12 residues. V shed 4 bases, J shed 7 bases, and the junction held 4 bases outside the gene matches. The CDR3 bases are TGCAGCGTTGTAGGCAGGGGGCAGCCCCAGCATTTT. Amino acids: CSVVGRGQPQHF.

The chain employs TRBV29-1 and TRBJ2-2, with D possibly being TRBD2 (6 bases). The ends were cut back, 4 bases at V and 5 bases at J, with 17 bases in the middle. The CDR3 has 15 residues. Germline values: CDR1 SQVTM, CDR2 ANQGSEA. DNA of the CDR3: TGCAGCGTTGGTGGGGAGGCAGGGCATACCGGGGAGCTGTTTTTT. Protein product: CSVGGEAGHTGELFF.

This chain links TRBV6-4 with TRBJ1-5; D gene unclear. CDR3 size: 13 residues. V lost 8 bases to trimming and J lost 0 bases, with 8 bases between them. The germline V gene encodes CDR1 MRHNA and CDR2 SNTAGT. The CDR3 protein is CASSANSNQPQHF. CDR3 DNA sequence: TGTGCCAGCTCCGCGAATAGCAATCAGCCCCAGCATTTT.

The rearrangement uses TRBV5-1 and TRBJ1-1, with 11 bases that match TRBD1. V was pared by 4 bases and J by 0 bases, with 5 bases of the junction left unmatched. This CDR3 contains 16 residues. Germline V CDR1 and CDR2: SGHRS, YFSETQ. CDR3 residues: CASSGDRGNMNTEAFF. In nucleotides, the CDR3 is TGCGCCAGCAGCGGGGACAGGGGGAATATGAACACTGAAGCTTTCTTT.

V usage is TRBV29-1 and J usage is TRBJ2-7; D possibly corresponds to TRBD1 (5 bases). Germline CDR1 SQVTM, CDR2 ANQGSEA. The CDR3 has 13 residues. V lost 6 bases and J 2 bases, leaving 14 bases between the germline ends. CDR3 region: CSVYNRSAYEQYF. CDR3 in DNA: TGCAGCGTATACAACAGGTCAGCCTACGAGCAGTACTTC.

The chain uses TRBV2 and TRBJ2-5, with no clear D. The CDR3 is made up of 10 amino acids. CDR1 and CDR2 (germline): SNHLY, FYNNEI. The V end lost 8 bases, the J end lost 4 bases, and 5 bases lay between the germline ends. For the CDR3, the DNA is TGTGCCAGCTTCAGAGAGACCCAGTACTTC. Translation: CASFRETQYF.

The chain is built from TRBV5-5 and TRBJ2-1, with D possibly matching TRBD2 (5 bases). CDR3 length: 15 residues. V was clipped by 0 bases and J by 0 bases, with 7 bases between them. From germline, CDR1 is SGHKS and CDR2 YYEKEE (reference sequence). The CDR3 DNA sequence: TGTGCCAGCAGCTTGGTAGGGAGCTCCTACAATGAGCAGTTCTTC. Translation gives CASSLVGSSYNEQFF. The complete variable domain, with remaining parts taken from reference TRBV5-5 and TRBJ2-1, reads DAGVTQSPTHLIKTRGQQVTLRCSPISGHKSVSWYQQVLGQGPQFIFQYYEKEERGRGNFPDRFSARQFPNYSSELNVNALLLGDSALYLCASSLVGSSYNEQFFGPGTRLTVL.

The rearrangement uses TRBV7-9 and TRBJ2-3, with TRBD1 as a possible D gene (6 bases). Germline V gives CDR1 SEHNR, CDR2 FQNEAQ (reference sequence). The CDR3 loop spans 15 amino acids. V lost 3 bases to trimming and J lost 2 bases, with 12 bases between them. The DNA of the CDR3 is TGTGCCAGCAGCTTTGGACAGTCGGACACAGATACGCAGTATTTT. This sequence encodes CASSFGQSDTDTQYF.

Here the CDR3 reads CASSVIAGGPGGETQYF. The DNA of the CDR3 is TGTGCCAGCAGTGTAATAGCGGGGGGGCCTGGCGGAGAGACCCAGTACTTC. The chain employs TRBV6-1 and TRBJ2-5, with 11 bases aligning to TRBD2. Trimming took 4 bases from V and 4 from J; bases not matched to a gene: 11. This CDR3 has 17 residues. The germline gives CDR1 MNHNS, CDR2 SASEGT.

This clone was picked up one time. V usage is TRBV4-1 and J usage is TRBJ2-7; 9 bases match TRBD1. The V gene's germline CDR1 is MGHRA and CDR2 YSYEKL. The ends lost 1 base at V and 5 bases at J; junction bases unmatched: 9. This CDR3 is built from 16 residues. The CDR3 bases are TGCGCCAGCAGCCAAGGTCTAGGGACAGGGAAAAACGAGCAGTACTTC. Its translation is CASSQGLGTGKNEQYF.

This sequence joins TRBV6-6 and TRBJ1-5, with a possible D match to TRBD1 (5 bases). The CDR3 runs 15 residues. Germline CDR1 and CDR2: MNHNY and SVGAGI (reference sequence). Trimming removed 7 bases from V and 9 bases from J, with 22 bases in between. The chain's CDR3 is CASKSRQTLQGPQHF. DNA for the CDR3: TGTGCCAGCAAAAGTCGACAGACCCTTCAAGGGCCCCAGCATTTT.

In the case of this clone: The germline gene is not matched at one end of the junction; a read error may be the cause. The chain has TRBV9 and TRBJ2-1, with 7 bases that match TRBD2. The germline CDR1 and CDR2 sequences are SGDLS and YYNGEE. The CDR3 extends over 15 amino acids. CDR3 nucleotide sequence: TGTGCCAGCAGCGTACGCGGGAGCCCCTACAATGAGCAGCTCTTC. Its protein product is CASSVRGSPYNEQLF.

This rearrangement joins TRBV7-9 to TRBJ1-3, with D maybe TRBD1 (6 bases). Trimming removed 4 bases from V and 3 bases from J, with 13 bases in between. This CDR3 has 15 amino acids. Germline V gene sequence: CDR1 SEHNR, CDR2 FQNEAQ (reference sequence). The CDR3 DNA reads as TGTGCCAGCAGCTCCCATGCCAGGGGTGGAAACACCATATATTTT. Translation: CASSSHARGGNTIYF.